This T cell receptor (beta chain) was recovered during a study of blood T cell repertoires in COVID-19. Study summary: The cDNA or gDNA used as material had been derived from T cells, B-cell-depleted T cells, or PBMCs.

The data were produced by immunoSEQ multiplex PCR, yet TCRdb's version contains in-frame clones alone and is incomplete. This table holds about 61,000 clones, around nine tenths found once. Input material: peripheral blood. The sequence was collected from a human donor in a cohort sampled during active COVID-19.

CDR3 DNA: TGTGCCAGCAGTGGATCATCTCGGGACAGGGGGACCCGTGAAGCTTTCTTT. It codes for CASSGSSRDRGTREAFF. The rearrangement links TRBV25-1 to TRBJ1-1; 11 bases are shared with TRBD1. The length of the CDR3 is 17 residues. The germline V gene has CDR1 MGHDK and CDR2 SYGVNS. With V trimmed by 4 bases and J by 7 bases, 14 bases remained unmatched. The variable domain in full, with the rest retrieved from reference TRBV25-1 and TRBJ1-1, is EADIYQTPRYLVIGTGKKITLECSQTMGHDKMYWYQQDPGMELHLIHYSYGVNSTEKGDLSSESTVSRIRTEHFPLTLESARPSHTSQYLCASSGSSRDRGTREAFFGQGTRLTVV.